The 30 T cell receptor beta chains listed next were all sequenced from one sample in a study of T cell repertoires in cytomegalovirus infection. TCRdb re-analysed the reads in MiXCR, keeping a single row per CDR3 protein. The sample includes around 300,000 distinct CDR3 sequences, around 9.5% of them seen just once. The sequenced material came from PBMCs. The receptors originated from a human donor in good health (CMV status not recorded). Some clones in this sample may be carry-over from other donors' samples.

As for this clonotype: Being one base from a much bigger clone, this may be a read error. The genes are TRBV13 and TRBJ2-2; 8 positions agree with TRBD2. CDR3 length: 19 residues. CDR1 is PRHDT, CDR2 FYEKMQ, per germline (reference sequence). Losses at the gene ends were 0 bases for V and 7 bases for J; bases not matched to a gene: 16. CDR3 region: CASSLGIGAGAPRSGELFF. CDR3 nucleotide sequence: TGTGCCAGCAGCTTAGGCATAGGAGCGGGGGCACCCCGTAGCGGGGAGCTGTTTTTT.

This clonotype came up a few times. The chain is built from TRBV28 and TRBJ2-7, with 9 bases fitting TRBD1. The J segment lost 2 bases and the V segment lost 4 bases, leaving 9 bases of the junction unmatched. This CDR3 is 16 amino acids long. Per the germline V gene, CDR1 is MDHEN and CDR2 is SYDVKM. The CDR3 DNA sequence: TGTGCCAGCAGTTCGATACGGGACAGGGAGACCTACGAGCAGTACTTC. Translated, it gives CASSSIRDRETYEQYF.

A few counts support this clonotype. J is TRBJ1-1 and V is TRBV29-1; 11 bases match TRBD1. CDR3 size: 13 residues. Germline CDR1 is SQVTM and CDR2 is ANQGSEA. Unmatched junction bases numbered 6, after V lost 6 bases and J lost 6 bases. The CDR3 region is CSVEGQGVSEAFF. The CDR3 coding sequence is TGCAGCGTGGAGGGACAGGGGGTTTCTGAAGCTTTCTTT.

Only a few counts were recorded for this clonotype. The V and J genes are TRBV27 and TRBJ2-7; TRBD2 might be the D (7 bases). This CDR3 is built from 15 residues. Trimming left V 2 bases short and J 0 bases short, with 11 bases between. Germline CDR1 is MNHEY and CDR2 is SMNVEV (reference sequence). The CDR3 here is CASSLRRGHSYEQYF. The CDR3 DNA follows: TGTGCCAGCAGTTTAAGGCGGGGGCACTCCTACGAGCAGTACTTC.

This clonotype has only a few counts. A read error may produce the germline difference seen at one junction end. V usage is TRBV28 and J usage is TRBJ2-5; D is tentatively TRBD1 or TRBD2 (6 bases each). The V gene's germline CDR1 is MDHEN and CDR2 SYDVKM. The CDR3 loop spans 13 amino acids. CDR3 region: CASSYPPQGGLFF. The CDR3 DNA reads as TGTGCCAGCAGTTACCCACCACAGGGAGGCCTTTTCTTC.

The V gene is TRBV29-1, the J gene TRBJ2-7; D is unresolved. This CDR3 is 15 amino acids long. Germline CDR1 reads SQVTM; CDR2 reads ANQGSEA. The V end was cut by 7 bases, the J end by 3 bases, with 22 bases between. CDR3 loop: CSANVAMGLGYEQYF. CDR3 nucleotide sequence: TGCAGCGCGAACGTCGCCATGGGTCTTGGCTACGAGCAGTACTTC.

This clonotype was seen ten or more times. The chain combines TRBV7-2 with TRBJ2-3, with TRBD2 identical over 7 bases. Germline loops: CDR1 SGHTA, CDR2 FQGNSA. The CDR3 is 15 amino acids. Trimming removed 5 bases from V and 6 bases from J; junction bases left unmatched: 11. The CDR3 DNA reads TGTGCCAGCAGCCCCACACTAGCGCGCAGCGATACGCAGTATTTT. Translating gives CASSPTLARSDTQYF. The complete variable domain, with remaining parts taken from reference TRBV7-2 and TRBJ2-3, reads GAGVSQSPSNKVTEKGKDVELRCDPISGHTALYWYRQSLGQGLEFLIYFQGNSAPDKSGLPSDRFSAERTGGSVSTLTIQRTQQEDSAVYLCASSPTLARSDTQYFGPGTRLTVL.

This clonotype was observed many times. The chain combines TRBV7-2 with TRBJ2-7; TRBD1 matches 8 bases. This CDR3 comprises 16 residues. The germline V gene has CDR1 SGHTA and CDR2 FQGNSA. V was clipped by 5 bases and J by 7 bases; unmatched bases: 16. The CDR3, as DNA: TGTGCCAGCAGCAAGGGATTCCAGGGGGCTCTAGTGGAGCAGTACTTC. Its translation is CASSKGFQGALVEQYF.

This clonotype showed up many times. The chain recombines TRBV6-2 or TRBV6-3 with TRBJ1-3, with 7 bases that match TRBD1. V was clipped by 8 bases and J by 2 bases; unmatched bases: 15. The germline V gene encodes CDR1 MNHEY and CDR2 SVGEGT. The CDR3 loop spans 17 amino acids. The CDR3 nucleotides are TGTGCCAGCCTCGGCAGGGGGTTTTCTTCCGCTGGAAACACCATATATTTT. Protein product: CASLGRGFSSAGNTIYF.

The chain uses TRBV7-8 and TRBJ2-4; TRBD1 or TRBD2 may be the D gene (5 bases each). The CDR3 is 19 amino acids. CDR1 is SGHVS, CDR2 FQNEAQ, per germline. V was trimmed by 1 base and J by 0 bases, leaving 19 bases between them. CDR3 amino acids: CASSLGGPFAALAKNIQYF. CDR3 bases: TGTGCCAGCAGCTTAGGGGGACCCTTCGCCGCCTTAGCCAAAAACATTCAGTACTTC.

This clonotype was recorded many times. V gene TRBV7-2 combines with J gene TRBJ1-2; D remains ambiguous. CDR3 length: 14 residues. Per germline, CDR1 SGHTA and CDR2 FQGNSA. V lost 4 bases and J lost 3, with 12 bases in between. This CDR3 reads CASSSVGVDYGYTF. CDR3 in DNA: TGTGCCAGCAGCTCCGTCGGGGTAGACTATGGCTACACCTTC.

V is TRBV5-4 and J is TRBJ2-1; perhaps TRBD2 as D (6 bases). The V gene's germline CDR1 is SGHNT and CDR2 YYREEE (reference sequence). The germline V and J ends were trimmed by 9 bases and 0 bases, with 25 bases remaining between them. CDR3 length: 18 residues. The CDR3 nucleotides read TGTGCCACCCAACCATCAGCTGGTGGAGGGGTCTCCTACAATGAGCAGTTCTTC. Its protein is CATQPSAGGGVSYNEQFF.

There are many counts of this clonotype. V usage is TRBV7-2 and J usage is TRBJ2-3, with 9 bases aligning to TRBD2. This CDR3 spans 16 amino acids. CDR1 and CDR2 from the germline V gene are SGHTA and FQGNSA. J was trimmed by 4 bases and V by 0 bases; bases with no gene match: 5. The chain's CDR3 is CASSLAMAGGSDTQYF. The DNA for the CDR3 is TGTGCCAGCAGCTTAGCGATGGCGGGAGGGTCAGATACGCAGTATTTT.

This clonotype was detected a few times. This rearrangement joins TRBV7-9 to TRBJ2-1, with 16 bases aligning to TRBD2. Germline assignment: CDR1 SEHNR and CDR2 FQNEAQ (reference sequence). The ends lost 5 bases at V and 7 bases at J; junction bases unmatched: 8. This CDR3 region has 17 residues. CDR3 sequence: CASSRRGTSGGGNEQFF. The CDR3, as DNA: TGTGCCAGCAGCAGACGAGGGACTAGCGGGGGGGGTAATGAGCAGTTCTTC.

This clonotype showed up many times. The rearrangement joins TRBV7-2 to TRBJ2-7, with unresolved D. This CDR3 region has 13 residues. Between the trimmed V and J ends, which lost 5 bases and 7 bases, there was a span of 15 bases. Germline V CDR1 and CDR2: SGHTA, FQGNSA. CDR3 amino acids: CASSTLTAGEQYF. CDR3 DNA: TGTGCCAGCAGCACTCTAACCGCAGGAGAGCAGTACTTC.

In this sample, this clonotype turned up a few times. V gene TRBV7-6 combines with J gene TRBJ2-1; D possibly matches TRBD1 or TRBD2 (5 bases each). The CDR3 length is 14 residues. CDR1 SGHVS and CDR2 FNYEAQ come from the germline V gene. V shed 5 bases and J shed 7 bases, with 15 bases lying between them. The CDR3 reads CASSPGRVGNEQFF. In DNA, the CDR3 is TGTGCCAGCAGCCCGGGACGGGTTGGAAATGAGCAGTTCTTC.

This chain links TRBV6-8 with TRBJ1-4, with D perhaps TRBD1 (5 bases). The V end lost 4 bases, the J end lost 0 bases, and 6 bases lay between the germline ends. Per the germline V gene, CDR1 is MNHGY and CDR2 is SAAAGT. The CDR3 contains 14 residues. The CDR3 DNA follows: TGTGCCAGCAGTTGGGGGGCAACTAATGAAAAACTGTTTTTT. Translated, it gives CASSWGATNEKLFF.

J is TRBJ2-1 and V is TRBV6-2 or TRBV6-3; D could derive from TRBD1 or TRBD2 (5 bases each). The CDR3 contains 12 residues. Germline V gene sequence: CDR1 MNHEY, CDR2 SVGEGT. V was trimmed by 9 bases and J by 12 bases, leaving 18 bases between them. The CDR3 DNA is TGTGCCAGTAACGGGACCCCCCAGCTGCAGTTCTTC. Amino acids: CASNGTPQLQFF.

The gene calls are TRBV4-3 and TRBJ2-5, with D hard to call. Trimming removed 4 bases from V and 2 bases from J, with 8 bases in between. The CDR3 loop spans 13 amino acids. Per the germline V gene, CDR1 is LGHNA and CDR2 is YSLEER. This chain's CDR3 is CASSRDLQETQYF. The CDR3 bases are TGCGCCAGCAGCCGGGATTTACAAGAGACCCAGTACTTC.

The chain is built from TRBV6-6 and TRBJ1-1; a weak D match, TRBD1 (6 bases). This CDR3 is 14 amino acids long. The germline gives CDR1 MNHNY, CDR2 SVGAGI (reference sequence). V lost 6 bases and J lost 5, with 16 bases in between. The CDR3 DNA is TGTGCCAGCAGACTCACAGGGCCCGGAACTGAAGCTTTCTTT. Translating it yields CASRLTGPGTEAFF.

The chain links TRBV12-3 or TRBV12-4 to TRBJ2-5; TRBD1 is a possible D gene (6 bases). The CDR3 runs 18 residues. Trimming took off 6 bases at V and 4 bases at J, with 27 bases between the two ends. The CDR3 loop is CASSSPPDWDKLGETQYF. The CDR3 bases are TGTGCCAGCAGCTCCCCACCGGACTGGGACAAACTAGGAGAGACCCAGTACTTC.

The rearrangement joins TRBV7-3 to TRBJ2-7; D call uncertain. Germline V gene lookup returns CDR1 SGHTA and CDR2 FQGTGA. Trimming left V 0 bases short and J 1 base short, with 4 bases between. The CDR3 loop spans 13 amino acids. The DNA of the CDR3 is TGTGCCAGCAGCTTAACCGAGTCCTACGAGCAGTACTTC. Translation: CASSLTESYEQYF.

This chain links TRBV7-3 with TRBJ2-2; D gene uncertain. The V and J ends lost 5 bases and 4 bases respectively, with 11 bases between them. The CDR3 runs 14 residues. Germline V gene sequence: CDR1 SGHTA, CDR2 FQGTGA. CDR3: CASSVQPLTGELFF. The CDR3 region has the DNA TGTGCCAGCAGCGTACAGCCCCTCACCGGGGAGCTGTTTTTT.

The J gene is TRBJ1-5, the V gene TRBV7-9; 11 nucleotides agree with TRBD1. The germline CDR1 and CDR2 sequences are SEHNR and FQNEAQ (reference sequence). The CDR3 length is 17 residues. V gave up 4 bases and J gave up 4 bases; unmatched junction bases: 9. Here the CDR3 reads CASSSDLGTGGNQPQHF. CDR3 sequence (DNA): TGTGCCAGCAGCTCGGACCTCGGGACAGGGGGAAATCAGCCCCAGCATTTT.

As for this clonotype: The junction does not match germline at one end; this may be a read error. The V call is TRBV4-3, the J call TRBJ1-5; D remains ambiguous. Germline CDR1 reads LGHNA; CDR2 reads YSLEER. This CDR3 is 14 amino acids long. CDR3 residues: CASIQDSLGQPQHF. CDR3 DNA: TGCGCCAGCATCCAAGATAGCCTGGGCCAGCCCCAGCATTTT.

This clonotype has only a few counts. The rearrangement joins TRBV7-2 to TRBJ2-7, with unresolved D. The germline V gene encodes CDR1 SGHTA and CDR2 FQGNSA. The CDR3 is made up of 14 amino acids. V gave up 1 base and J gave up 4 bases, with 11 bases separating them. CDR3 nucleotide sequence: TGTGCCAGCAGCTTAGAGAGTTGGGGATACGAGCAGTACTTC. Its translation: CASSLESWGYEQYF.

This clonotype was seen more than once but under ten times. The CDR3 sequence is CSAGQGGQPQHF. DNA of the CDR3: TGCAGTGCCGGACAGGGTGGTCAGCCCCAGCATTTT. The chain uses TRBV20-1 and TRBJ1-5; 8 positions agree with TRBD1. Germline CDR1 DFQATT, CDR2 SNEGSKA (reference sequence). CDR3 length: 12 residues. V lost 6 bases and J lost 6; bases outside the gene matches: 4.

The rearrangement uses TRBV4-3 and TRBJ1-6; D is unresolved. Looked up from germline, CDR1 is LGHNA and CDR2 is YSLEER. V was trimmed by 1 base and J by 7 bases, leaving 11 bases between them. This CDR3 comprises 15 residues. CDR3 in DNA: TGCGCCAGCAGCCAAGTTGCAGGAGGGAATTCACCCCTCCACTTT. It codes for CASSQVAGGNSPLHF.

This clonotype has more than one count but fewer than ten. The chain recombines TRBV20-1 with TRBJ2-3, with D perhaps matching TRBD1 (6 bases). V lost 0 bases and J lost 2, with 6 bases in between. This CDR3 has 13 residues. Germline V gene data show CDR1 as DFQATT and CDR2 as SNEGSKA (reference sequence). The CDR3 is CSAREGATDTQYF. The CDR3 DNA reads TGCAGTGCTAGAGAGGGGGCCACAGATACGCAGTATTTT.

This clonotype was counted at least ten times. V and J are TRBV7-9 and TRBJ1-1; D is unclear. CDR1 SEHNR and CDR2 FQNEAQ come from the germline V gene (reference sequence). The CDR3 is 12 residues long. V was cut by 1 base and J by 4 bases, with 4 bases left in between. CDR3 in amino acids: CASSLVVTEAFF. The DNA for the CDR3 is TGTGCCAGCAGCTTAGTGGTCACTGAAGCTTTCTTT.